The present T cell receptor (beta chain) was sequenced within a study of blood T cell repertoires in COVID-19. This CDR3 has 18 residues. V trimming: 5 bases; J trimming: 1 base; junction bases outside the gene matches: 10. Method: immunoSEQ multiplex PCR; TCRdb's copy keeps in-frame clones and lacks some. Found here are approximately 160,000 clones, roughly nine tenths of them singletons; the top ten hold about 3.9%. Sequencing was done on a sample of peripheral blood. The receptor was derived from a woman aged 70-85 years with acute or convalescent COVID-19. V and J are TRBV5-7 and TRBJ2-2, with 11 nucleotides matching TRBD1. TRBV5-7 is sorted into the ORF group, with uncertain function. The CDR3 sequence is CASRLAGQGGRNTGELFF. The CDR3 DNA reads TGTGCCAGCAGGTTAGCGGGACAGGGGGGACGGAACACCGGGGAGCTGTTTTTT.